Presented here are 24 T cell receptor beta chains from one specimen sequenced in a study of CD8 T cells in ankylosing spondylitis. One entry per CDR3 protein, called by TCRdb with MiXCR from the 5' RACE reads. The sample lists about 30,000 distinct CDR3 sequences, 4.5% to 5.5% occurring once. Sequenced material: blood, either unsorted or a sorted T cell fraction (not recorded which). These receptors all stem from a female donor with ankylosing spondylitis or in good health (not recorded which).

The sample holds many counts of this clonotype. The rearrangement joins TRBV9 to TRBJ2-7; 7 bases match TRBD1. This CDR3 comprises 14 residues. The germline CDR1 and CDR2 sequences are SGDLS and YYNGEE. Germline trimming cut 2 bases from V and 0 bases from J; bases unmatched to any gene: 2. Here the CDR3 DNA reads TGTGCCAGCAGCGTCGACAGGGACTCCTACGAGCAGTACTTC. It yields the protein CASSVDRDSYEQYF.

The CDR3: CASSVIASGPGELFF. CDR3 nucleotide sequence: TGTGCCAGCAGCGTAATCGCATCGGGCCCCGGGGAGCTGTTTTTT. The V gene is TRBV9, the J gene TRBJ2-2; D uncertain. Germline V gene sequence: CDR1 SGDLS, CDR2 YYNGEE. This CDR3 has 15 amino acids. Trimming stripped 1 base from V and 6 bases from J, with 13 bases between.

This clonotype was observed at least ten times. The chain recombines TRBV9 with TRBJ2-3; 10 bases agree with TRBD1. Germline V gene sequence: CDR1 SGDLS, CDR2 YYNGEE. The CDR3 is made up of 17 amino acids. J lost 4 bases, V lost 0 bases, and 8 bases had no gene match. The CDR3 region is CASSVGPGTGVSDTQYF. The CDR3 coding sequence is TGTGCCAGCAGCGTAGGCCCTGGGACAGGGGTGTCAGATACGCAGTATTTT.

This clonotype was detected ten times or more. The rearrangement links TRBV9 to TRBJ2-5; D is ambiguous. The CDR3 length is 15 residues. V was clipped by 3 bases and J by 2 bases, with 14 bases between them. Germline V gene data show CDR1 as SGDLS and CDR2 as YYNGEE. The chain's CDR3 is CASSAGPGAQETQYF. The CDR3 region has the DNA TGTGCCAGCAGCGCAGGACCCGGAGCACAAGAGACCCAGTACTTC.

In its sample, this clonotype was seen many times. The chain joins TRBV9 to TRBJ2-7, with a weak D call TRBD1 (6 bases). V was trimmed by 4 bases and J by 6 bases, leaving 14 bases between them. Germline-derived CDR1 and CDR2 are SGDLS and YYNGEE. The CDR3 extends over 13 amino acids. The CDR3 DNA is TGTGCCAGCAGCCCTGGGACAAGCCGCGAGCAGTACTTC. Translation gives CASSPGTSREQYF.

This clonotype was observed many times. The chain links TRBV9 to TRBJ2-5; 9 bases are a match to TRBD2. The CDR3 is 16 amino acids. Germline V CDR1 and CDR2: SGDLS, YYNGEE. V trimming: 0 bases; J trimming: 2 bases; junction bases outside the gene matches: 5. CDR3 residues: CASSVGATSGQETQYF. DNA of the CDR3: TGTGCCAGCAGCGTAGGAGCGACTAGCGGACAAGAGACCCAGTACTTC.

This clonotype showed up many times. J is TRBJ2-3 and V is TRBV9; perhaps TRBD2 as D (6 bases). There are 14 residues in the CDR3. The germline CDR1 and CDR2 sequences are SGDLS and YYNGEE. The ends were cut back, 3 bases at V and 1 base at J, with 9 bases in the middle. The CDR3 region is CASSERRGTDTQYF. CDR3 bases: TGTGCCAGCAGCGAGAGGAGGGGCACAGATACGCAGTATTTT. The full variable domain, with the rest looked up from reference TRBV9 and TRBJ2-3, is DSGVTQTPKHLITATGQRVTLRCSPRSGDLSVYWYQQSLDQGLQFLIQYYNGEERAKGNILERFSAQQFPDLHSELNLSSLELGDSALYFCASSERRGTDTQYFGPGTRLTVL.

V and J are TRBV2 and TRBJ2-5; 8 bases map to TRBD2. The CDR3 has 15 residues. With 4 bases clipped from V and 5 bases from J, the junction kept 9 bases outside the gene matches. The V gene's germline CDR1 is SNHLY and CDR2 FYNNEI. The DNA for the CDR3 is TGTGCCAGCAGTGTTCTTCGGGAGGGCCCCGAGACCCAGTACTTC. Translated: CASSVLREGPETQYF.

This clonotype was observed at least ten times. The gene calls are TRBV9 and TRBJ2-1; TRBD2 matches 14 bases. With 4 bases clipped from V and 8 bases from J, the junction kept 23 bases outside the gene matches. The CDR3 length is 21 residues. CDR1 SGDLS and CDR2 YYNGEE come from the germline V gene. In DNA form, the CDR3 reads TGTGCCAGCAGCCAGAGTTCTGTACGACAGGGCGGACTAGCGGGAGGCTATGAGCAGTTCTTC. Translating gives CASSQSSVRQGGLAGGYEQFF.

This clonotype has at least ten counts. The chain recombines TRBV9 with TRBJ1-6; TRBD1 aligns across 7 bases. CDR3 length equals 15 residues. After removal of 4 bases from V and 7 bases from J, the junction contained 8 bases not matched to a gene. Germline values: CDR1 SGDLS, CDR2 YYNGEE. The CDR3 DNA follows: TGTGCCAGCAGCCCTGAGGCACAGGGGAATTCACCCCTCCACTTT. Amino acids: CASSPEAQGNSPLHF. The complete variable domain, with remaining parts taken from reference TRBV9 and TRBJ1-6, reads DSGVTQTPKHLITATGQRVTLRCSPRSGDLSVYWYQQSLDQGLQFLIQYYNGEERAKGNILERFSAQQFPDLHSELNLSSLELGDSALYFCASSPEAQGNSPLHFGNGTRLTVT.

This clonotype was seen ten or more times. The chain links TRBV9 to TRBJ2-1, with 7 nucleotides matching TRBD2. The V gene end was trimmed by 1 base and the J gene end by 3 bases; junction bases not matched to a gene: 7. The CDR3 is made up of 16 amino acids. Germline V CDR1 and CDR2: SGDLS, YYNGEE. In DNA, the CDR3 is TGTGCCAGCAGCGTAAGAGCGGGAAAGGTCTACAATGAGCAGTTCTTC. It translates to CASSVRAGKVYNEQFF.

This clonotype was seen repeatedly, ten times or more. The V and J genes are TRBV9 and TRBJ2-7, with TRBD1 as a possible D gene (5 bases). Germline-derived CDR1 and CDR2 are SGDLS and YYNGEE. The CDR3 spans 14 residues. V dropped 0 bases and J dropped 0 bases, with 7 bases sitting between them. Here the CDR3 reads CASSVAQGSYEQYF. The CDR3 DNA reads TGTGCCAGCAGCGTAGCGCAGGGCTCCTACGAGCAGTACTTC.

A few counts support this clonotype. The chain recombines TRBV9 with TRBJ2-2, with D possibly matching TRBD1 (6 bases). Trimming removed 3 bases at V and 5 bases at J, with 17 bases between. CDR1 and CDR2 (germline): SGDLS, YYNGEE. This CDR3 region has 16 residues. The chain's CDR3 is CASSAQPGAVTGELFF. CDR3 nucleotides: TGTGCCAGCAGCGCCCAGCCAGGGGCGGTTACCGGGGAGCTGTTTTTT.

There are a few counts of this clonotype. The chain carries TRBV9 and TRBJ2-7; the D gene is possibly TRBD2 (6 bases). In germline, CDR1 is SGDLS, CDR2 YYNGEE. The V end lost 5 bases, the J end lost 5 bases, and 17 bases lay between the germline ends. The CDR3 covers 14 residues. CDR3 protein: CASSLASGVNEQYF. DNA for the CDR3: TGTGCCAGCAGTCTGGCCTCGGGGGTCAACGAGCAGTACTTC.

This clonotype was found many times. The chain employs TRBV12-1 and TRBJ2-5; the table's D call TRBD2 went unverified against the DNA. TRBV12-1 is a recognized pseudogene. CDR3 length: 14 amino acids. CDR3 sequence: CASHRGAGEETQYF. The CDR3, as DNA: TGTGCCAGCCATCGAGGAGCGGGAGAAGAGACCCAGTACTTC.

The chain employs TRBV9 and TRBJ2-1; the match to TRBD2 covers 8 bases. The CDR3 runs to 15 residues. After removal of 4 bases from V and 4 bases from J, the junction contained 7 bases not matched to a gene. Looked up from germline, CDR1 is SGDLS and CDR2 is YYNGEE. CDR3 sequence: CASSPSTSEYNEQFF. In DNA form, the CDR3 reads TGTGCCAGCAGCCCTTCGACTAGCGAGTACAATGAGCAGTTCTTC. Full variable domain (missing parts from reference TRBV9 and TRBJ2-1): DSGVTQTPKHLITATGQRVTLRCSPRSGDLSVYWYQQSLDQGLQFLIQYYNGEERAKGNILERFSAQQFPDLHSELNLSSLELGDSALYFCASSPSTSEYNEQFFGPGTRLTVL.

This clonotype was detected many times. The chain uses TRBV9 and TRBJ2-1, with 9 bases identical to TRBD2. Unmatched junction bases numbered 5, after V lost 4 bases and J lost 0 bases. The CDR3 extends over 16 amino acids. Germline CDR1 reads SGDLS; CDR2 reads YYNGEE. CDR3 residues: CASSHSGSFSYNEQFF. The DNA for the CDR3 is TGTGCCAGCAGCCATAGCGGGAGTTTCTCCTACAATGAGCAGTTCTTC.

In its sample, this clonotype was seen a few times. The chain joins TRBV9 to TRBJ2-2; 10 bases map to TRBD1. The ends lost 3 bases at V and 6 bases at J; junction bases unmatched: 11. CDR3 length: 17 amino acids. Germline lookup yields CDR1 SGDLS and CDR2 YYNGEE. This CDR3 is CASSGNKPGQGPGELFF. In DNA form, the CDR3 reads TGTGCCAGCAGCGGAAACAAGCCGGGACAGGGGCCCGGGGAGCTGTTTTTT.

This chain links TRBV9 with TRBJ2-5; maybe TRBD1 (6 bases). This CDR3 region has 15 residues. The V gene's germline CDR1 is SGDLS and CDR2 YYNGEE. Trimming took off 2 bases at V and 1 base at J, with 12 bases between the two ends. CDR3 coding DNA: TGTGCCAGCAGCGTCCAGGGACAAACCCAAGAGACCCAGTACTTC. Protein product: CASSVQGQTQETQYF.

This clonotype occurred many times. The rearrangement joins TRBV9 to TRBJ1-4; 7 bases agree with TRBD1. V lost 4 bases to trimming and J lost 8 bases; unmatched junction nucleotides: 8. CDR1 is SGDLS, CDR2 YYNGEE, per germline. The CDR3 totals 14 residues. In DNA, the CDR3 is TGTGCCAGCAGCCCGACAGGGCAGGTAGAAAAACTGTTTTTT. It codes for CASSPTGQVEKLFF.

This clonotype has a count of ten or more. The chain joins TRBV9 to TRBJ1-4, with D unclear. The V gene's germline CDR1 is SGDLS and CDR2 YYNGEE. The germline V and J ends were trimmed by 0 bases and 3 bases, with 9 bases remaining between them. CDR3 size: 15 residues. The CDR3, as DNA: TGTGCCAGCAGCGTAGCAAGCGGATCTAATGAAAAACTGTTTTTT. As protein: CASSVASGSNEKLFF.

This clonotype was found many times. The gene calls are TRBV9 and TRBJ2-1; tentative D call: TRBD1 (5 bases). The CDR3 length is 12 residues. Germline assignment: CDR1 SGDLS and CDR2 YYNGEE. Trimming removed 1 base from V and 11 bases from J, with 10 bases in between. The CDR3 here is CASSVLLGQQFF. The CDR3 DNA follows: TGTGCCAGCAGCGTACTGCTGGGGCAGCAGTTCTTC.

This clonotype was observed at least ten times. The J gene is TRBJ2-6, the V gene TRBV9; the D gene is possibly TRBD2 (5 bases). Between the trimmed V and J ends, which lost 0 bases and 3 bases, there was a span of 10 bases. CDR3 size: 16 residues. Germline V gene sequence: CDR1 SGDLS, CDR2 YYNGEE. The CDR3 loop is CASSVEGGSGANVLTF. The CDR3 DNA sequence: TGTGCCAGCAGCGTAGAGGGTGGGAGTGGGGCCAACGTCCTGACTTTC.

This clonotype was seen ten or more times. The chain joins TRBV9 to TRBJ2-5; D remains ambiguous. The V end lost 0 bases, the J end lost 4 bases, and 10 bases lay between the germline ends. Germline CDR1 reads SGDLS; CDR2 reads YYNGEE. This CDR3 is 14 amino acids long. The CDR3 here is CASSVDTDTETQYF. The CDR3 DNA is TGTGCCAGCAGCGTAGATACAGATACAGAGACCCAGTACTTC. The variable domain in full, with the rest retrieved from reference TRBV9 and TRBJ2-5, is DSGVTQTPKHLITATGQRVTLRCSPRSGDLSVYWYQQSLDQGLQFLIQYYNGEERAKGNILERFSAQQFPDLHSELNLSSLELGDSALYFCASSVDTDTETQYFGPGTRLLVL.